The clone carrying this T cell receptor beta chain was recorded at least ten times. This sample was included in a study of CD8 T cells in ankylosing spondylitis. For TCR beta, libraries came from quantitative 5'-RACE with molecular barcodes. TCRdb used MiXCR to reprocess the 5' RACE reads, holding one entry per CDR3 protein. The sample shows about 240,000 distinct CDR3 sequences, more than 9% of them seen only once. The sequencing sample was made of blood, either unsorted or a sorted T cell fraction (not recorded which). The sequence came from a male donor with ankylosing spondylitis or in good health (not recorded which).

The DNA for the CDR3 is TGTGCCAGCAGCCTACTAGGGGAAAGCACAGATACGCAGTATTTT. It codes for CASSLLGESTDTQYF. The chain has TRBV3-1 and TRBJ2-3; TRBD1 or TRBD2 may be the D gene (5 bases each). CDR1 and CDR2 (germline): LGHDT, YNNKEL (reference sequence). The CDR3 extends over 15 amino acids. Trimming removed 4 bases from V and 0 bases from J, with 11 bases in between.